The next 25 T cell receptor beta chains were all read from a single sample in a study of cytomegalovirus exposure and HLA in healthy donors. PCR amplification relied on 60 Vbeta primers (plus 13 Jbeta primers). Profiled with immunoSEQ multiplex PCR; TCRdb holds only in-frame clones, not every one. The sample records 90,000 to 120,000 clones, around 73% being singletons. Sequenced input: PBMCs. All receptors come from a man aged 30 to 45 in good health and CMV-seronegative.

The chain joins TRBV7-9 to TRBJ2-5; the match to TRBD1 covers 7 bases. Germline values: CDR1 SEHNR, CDR2 FQNEAQ (reference sequence). The V gene end was trimmed by 1 base and the J gene end by 1 base; junction bases not matched to a gene: 12. The CDR3 is made up of 18 amino acids. In DNA form, the CDR3 reads TGTGCCAGCAGCTTAGGACAGGGTGCAGCACGGGCCCAAGAGACCCAGTACTTC. This sequence encodes CASSLGQGAARAQETQYF.

The V gene is TRBV10-3, the J gene TRBJ2-4, with D perhaps matching TRBD2 (6 bases). V was trimmed by 4 bases and J by 5 bases, leaving 12 bases between them. The CDR3 consists of 14 residues. The V gene's germline CDR1 is ENHRY and CDR2 SYGVKD. Written as DNA, the CDR3 is TGTGCCATCAGTGTGGAGGGAGTGCAAAACATTCAGTACTTC. Encoded protein: CAISVEGVQNIQYF.

V gene TRBV5-1 combines with J gene TRBJ2-1; 14 nucleotides agree with TRBD2. Germline values: CDR1 SGHRS, CDR2 YFSETQ. The CDR3 sequence is 14 residues long. The V and J ends lost 4 bases and 10 bases, in that order; junction bases with no gene match: 4. The CDR3 DNA follows: TGCGCCAGCAGCCCCGGGACTAGCGGGGGCGAGCAGTTCTTC. This sequence encodes CASSPGTSGGEQFF.

The CDR3 is CASRPAQGNTGELFF. The CDR3 DNA reads TGTGCCAGCCGACCGGCGCAGGGCAACACCGGGGAGCTGTTTTTT. This rearrangement joins TRBV7-3 to TRBJ2-2; a possible D gene is TRBD1 (5 bases). Germline loops: CDR1 SGHTA, CDR2 FQGTGA. The V and J ends lost 8 bases and 2 bases respectively, with 15 bases between them. The CDR3 is 15 residues long.

The chain links TRBV5-1 to TRBJ2-7, with D uncertain. V lost 0 bases and J lost 3, with 7 bases in between. Germline assignment: CDR1 SGHRS and CDR2 YFSETQ. This CDR3 spans 13 amino acids. The CDR3 region has the DNA TGCGCCAGCAGCTTGGATCCGGGCTACGAGCAGTACTTC. It specifies CASSLDPGYEQYF.

CDR3 DNA sequence: TGCGCCAGCAGTGAGACCATGGGGCTACCAAGCTCCTACAATGAGCAGTTCTTC. Translated: CASSETMGLPSSYNEQFF. The chain is built from TRBV10-2 and TRBJ2-1, with D perhaps matching TRBD1 (5 bases). Germline V gene sequence: CDR1 WSHSY, CDR2 SAAADI. The germline V and J ends were trimmed by 2 bases and 0 bases, with 17 bases remaining between them. The CDR3 is 18 amino acids.

This clone was seen a handful of times. The chain links TRBV5-4 to TRBJ1-2, with D unclear. Trimming took off 1 base at V and 6 bases at J, with 7 bases between the two ends. CDR1 and CDR2 (germline): SGHNT, YYREEE (reference sequence). This CDR3 has 12 amino acids. CDR3 amino acids: CASSLSADGYTF. The CDR3 nucleotides are TGTGCCAGCAGCTTGTCAGCGGATGGCTACACCTTC.

This clone has just a few counts. The chain is built from TRBV30 and TRBJ1-4, with TRBD1 matching 10 bases. Germline CDR1 is GTSNPN and CDR2 is SVGIG (reference sequence). Trimming at V came to 2 bases and at J to 5 bases, leaving 20 bases not matched to a gene. CDR3 length: 20 residues. This chain's CDR3 is CAWSSAKPGQGKLGNEKLFF. The CDR3 nucleotides are TGTGCCTGGAGTTCCGCGAAACCGGGACAGGGGAAACTTGGGAATGAAAAACTGTTTTTT.

The gene calls are TRBV7-2 and TRBJ1-4; 7 positions match TRBD1. With V trimmed by 1 base and J by 3 bases, 2 bases remained unmatched. The CDR3 is 15 amino acids. Germline loops: CDR1 SGHTA, CDR2 FQGNSA. DNA for the CDR3: TGTGCCAGCAGCTTAGTGCAGGGGGCTAATGAAAAACTGTTTTTT. This encodes CASSLVQGANEKLFF.

The genes are TRBV29-1 and TRBJ2-5; 12 bases align to TRBD2. The CDR3 totals 18 residues. The germline CDR1 and CDR2 sequences are SQVTM and ANQGSEA. V lost 5 bases to trimming and J lost 4 bases; unmatched junction nucleotides: 17. The CDR3 is CSVSGLAGPSTRVETQYF. CDR3 nucleotides: TGCAGCGTTTCCGGACTAGCGGGACCCTCCACCCGGGTAGAGACCCAGTACTTC.

The gene calls are TRBV11-1 and TRBJ2-1; possibly TRBD1 for D (5 bases). The CDR3 runs 15 residues. Germline values: CDR1 SGHAT, CDR2 FQDESV (reference sequence). V was pared by 1 base and J by 1 base, with 8 bases between. This CDR3 is CASSLGAGSYNEQFF. CDR3 in DNA: TGTGCCAGCAGCTTAGGTGCAGGGTCCTACAATGAGCAGTTCTTC.

The chain recombines TRBV29-1 with TRBJ2-5, with 12 bases that match TRBD2. Per the germline V gene, CDR1 is SQVTM and CDR2 is ANQGSEA. The CDR3 loop spans 15 amino acids. V shed 4 bases and J 3 bases; nucleotides not matched to a gene: 6. The CDR3 is CSVAPSGGAEETQYF. The CDR3 DNA reads TGCAGCGTTGCCCCTAGCGGGGGGGCAGAAGAGACCCAGTACTTC. The entire variable domain, with the rest obtained from reference TRBV29-1 and TRBJ2-5, is as follows: SAVISQKPSRDICQRGTSLTIQCQVDSQVTMMFWYRQQPGQSLTLIATANQGSEATYESGFVIDKFPISRPNLTFSTLTVSNMSPEDSSIYLCSVAPSGGAEETQYFGPGTRLLVL.

CDR3 region: CASSPDINRAPNYNSPLHF. CDR3 nucleotides: TGTGCCAGCTCACCAGACATCAACAGGGCGCCGAACTATAATTCACCCCTCCACTTT. J is TRBJ1-6 and V is TRBV18, with D maybe TRBD1 (6 bases). The CDR3 extends over 19 amino acids. Trimming cost V 2 bases and J 3 bases, with 20 bases left between them. Germline loops: CDR1 KGHSH, CDR2 LQKENI. Combining the CDR3 with reference TRBV18 and TRBJ1-6 gives the whole variable domain NAGVMQNPRHLVRRRGQEARLRCSPMKGHSHVYWYRQLPEEGLKFMVYLQKENIIDESGMPKERFSAEFPKEGPSILRIQQVVRGDSAAYFCASSPDINRAPNYNSPLHFGNGTRLTVT.

CDR3 in amino acids: CASSRPGLAGYEQYF. The CDR3 coding sequence is TGCGCCAGCAGTCGACCGGGACTAGCCGGATACGAGCAGTACTTC. V gene TRBV23-1 combines with J gene TRBJ2-7; 9 bases match TRBD2. TRBV23-1 is an open reading frame whose function is uncertain. The V and J ends lost 4 bases and 4 bases, in that order; junction bases with no gene match: 8. This CDR3 region has 15 residues.

CDR3 nucleotide sequence: TGTGCCAGCAGTTTATCCAGGGGAGTAGGTAGAGTAGTCGAGGCTTTCTTT. Protein product: CASSLSRGVGRVVEAFF. The chain is built from TRBV28 and TRBJ1-1; D might be TRBD1 (6 bases). The CDR3 is made up of 17 amino acids. Germline lookup yields CDR1 MDHEN and CDR2 SYDVKM. V gave up 1 base and J gave up 11 bases, with 26 bases separating them. Drawing the rest from reference TRBV28 and TRBJ1-1, the complete variable domain is DVKVTQSSRYLVKRTGEKVFLECVQDMDHENMFWYRQDPGLGLRLIYFSYDVKMKEKGDIPEGYSVSREKKERFSLILESASTNQTSMYLCASSLSRGVGRVVEAFFGQGTRLTVV.

The V call is TRBV10-1, the J call TRBJ1-1, with D possibly TRBD1 on 5 matching bases. There are 15 residues in the CDR3. Germline lookup yields CDR1 WNHNN and CDR2 SYGVQD (reference sequence). With 7 bases removed from V and 1 base from J, the gap between germline ends came to 16 bases. The CDR3 spells CASTSRGLTNTEAFF. The DNA of the CDR3 is TGCGCCAGCACTTCAAGGGGCCTGACGAACACTGAAGCTTTCTTT.

The rearrangement joins TRBV28 to TRBJ2-7, with a tentative D call TRBD1 (6 bases). The germline V gene has CDR1 MDHEN and CDR2 SYDVKM. The V end was cut by 3 bases, the J end by 0 bases, with 15 bases between. The CDR3 has 16 residues. The CDR3 loop reads CASSFQGPTVSYEQYF. In nucleotides, the CDR3 is TGTGCCAGCAGTTTTCAGGGGCCAACAGTCTCCTACGAGCAGTACTTC.

The rearrangement joins TRBV6-5 to TRBJ1-2; D is possibly TRBD1 (5 bases). This CDR3 is 14 amino acids long. The V end lost 5 bases, the J end lost 3 bases, and 13 bases lay between the germline ends. Germline assignment: CDR1 MNHEY and CDR2 SVGAGI. The CDR3 spells CASSPETGDYGYTF. The CDR3 nucleotides read TGTGCCAGCAGTCCTGAGACGGGGGACTATGGCTACACCTTC.

V is TRBV27 and J is TRBJ2-7; D not certain. Germline lookup yields CDR1 MNHEY and CDR2 SMNVEV (reference sequence). The V end lost 5 bases, the J end lost 0 bases, and 8 bases lay between the germline ends. This CDR3 comprises 13 residues. CDR3: CASSPSSSYEQYF. In DNA, the CDR3 is TGTGCCAGCAGTCCCTCCAGCTCCTACGAGCAGTACTTC.

There are a few counts of this clone. This rearrangement joins TRBV5-1 to TRBJ2-5; 9 bases are a match to TRBD2. The end of the DNA is better explained by TRBJ2-7, so the J call may be wrong. This CDR3 spans 15 amino acids. CDR1 and CDR2 from the germline V gene are SGHRS and YFSETQ. The CDR3 DNA is TGCGCCAGCAGCTTGGAGACTAGCGGATCCTACGAGCAGTACTTC. This sequence encodes CASSLETSGSYEQYF.

V is TRBV9 and J is TRBJ2-1, with TRBD1 matching over 9 bases. Germline assignment: CDR1 SGDLS and CDR2 YYNGEE. This CDR3 comprises 15 residues. The junction had 8 bases not matched to a gene; V was cut back by 0 bases and J by 10 bases. The CDR3 region has the DNA TGTGCCAGCAGCGTAGAAACAGGGGGCTTTAGAGAGCAGTTCTTC. This codes for CASSVETGGFREQFF. The variable domain in full, completed from reference TRBV9 and TRBJ2-1, reads DSGVTQTPKHLITATGQRVTLRCSPRSGDLSVYWYQQSLDQGLQFLIQYYNGEERAKGNILERFSAQQFPDLHSELNLSSLELGDSALYFCASSVETGGFREQFFGPGTRLTVL.

This chain links TRBV9 with TRBJ2-2, with D perhaps TRBD1 (5 bases). Trimming pared 0 bases from V and 4 bases from J, leaving 10 bases between. Germline-derived CDR1 and CDR2 are SGDLS and YYNGEE. The length of the CDR3 is 15 residues. The CDR3 DNA sequence: TGTGCCAGCAGCGTAGCTGGGGCGGTCACCGGGGAGCTGTTTTTT. Amino acid sequence: CASSVAGAVTGELFF.

The chain has TRBV5-1 and TRBJ2-2, with D unclear. This CDR3 region has 15 residues. Between the trimmed V and J ends, which lost 0 bases and 3 bases, there was a span of 9 bases. Per germline, CDR1 SGHRS and CDR2 YFSETQ. CDR3 nucleotides: TGCGCCAGCAGCTTGGATCTATTAGACACCGGGGAGCTGTTTTTT. It encodes CASSLDLLDTGELFF.

The chain has TRBV19 and TRBJ2-1; D may be TRBD2 (5 bases). Germline V CDR1 and CDR2: LNHDA, SQIVND (reference sequence). CDR3 length: 12 residues. V lost 10 bases and J 1 base, leaving 8 bases between the germline ends. The CDR3 spells CATGKSYNEQFF. Written as DNA, the CDR3 is TGTGCCACGGGGAAGTCCTACAATGAGCAGTTCTTC.

The chain is built from TRBV5-1 and TRBJ2-3; TRBD1 matches 7 bases. Germline trimming cut 2 bases from V and 1 base from J; bases unmatched to any gene: 4. This CDR3 is 15 amino acids long. From germline, CDR1 is SGHRS and CDR2 YFSETQ. In nucleotides, the CDR3 is TGCGCCAGCAGCTTATGGACAGGCGGCACAGATACGCAGTATTTT. This encodes CASSLWTGGTDTQYF. Complete variable domain (other parts from reference TRBV5-1 and TRBJ2-3): KAGVTQTPRYLIKTRGQQVTLSCSPISGHRSVSWYQQTPGQGLQFLFEYFSETQRNKGNFPGRFSGRQFSNSRSEMNVSTLELGDSALYLCASSLWTGGTDTQYFGPGTRLTVL.